The rows below give T cell receptor beta chains drawn from one sample of a study of T-cell reconstitution after alpha-beta-depleted transplantation in children. TCRdb redid the calling of the PCR reads with MiXCR, one entry per CDR3 protein. The table records approximately 220,000 distinct CDR3 sequences, approximately 17% of them present only once. The sample here was PBMCs, mostly from graft donor cells, taken 360 days after TCRalphabeta/CD19-depleted stem cell transplant. All receptors derive from a male patient aged 2 to 9 who had a stem cell transplant for acute lymphoblastic leukemia, so the T cells may come from the graft donor. The CDR3 runs from the conserved cysteine through the conserved F or W. The order of the fields is D gene, V gene, clone size, J gene, CDR3 protein, CDR3 DNA. The D gene is left open where the match is weak. The size entry is marked missing in some rows and otherwise reads once, few, many or a size class.

d_gene: NA
v_gene: TRBV10-3
abundance: few
j_gene: TRBJ1-2
CDR3aa: CAITGLGQGNGYTF
CDR3nt: TGTGCCATCACCGGGTTGGGTCAAGGGAACGGCTACACCTTC

d_gene: NA
v_gene: TRBV6-2/TRBV6-3
abundance: many
j_gene: TRBJ2-1
CDR3aa: CASSYFNEQFF
CDR3nt: TGTGCCAGCAGTTACTTCAATGAGCAGTTCTTC

d_gene: NA
v_gene: TRBV3-1
abundance: few
j_gene: TRBJ2-7
CDR3aa: CASSPTGQLEQYF
CDR3nt: TGTGCCAGCAGCCCCACCGGACAGCTCGAGCAGTACTTC

d_gene: NA
v_gene: TRBV7-2
abundance: NA
j_gene: TRBJ2-1
CDR3aa: CASSFRTSSYNEQFF
CDR3nt: TGTGCCAGCAGTTTCAGGACAAGCTCCTACAATGAGCAGTTCTTC

d_gene: NA
v_gene: TRBV2
abundance: many
j_gene: TRBJ2-1
CDR3aa: CASILDQYNEQFF
CDR3nt: TGTGCCAGCATCCTCGACCAATACAATGAGCAGTTCTTC

d_gene: NA
v_gene: TRBV4-3
abundance: NA
j_gene: TRBJ2-7
CDR3aa: CASSPSAGDAYEQYF
CDR3nt: TGCGCCAGCAGCCCTTCTGCGGGCGATGCCTACGAGCAGTACTTC

d_gene: TRBD2
v_gene: TRBV7-2
abundance: NA
j_gene: TRBJ2-3
CDR3aa: CASSFLAGAGTQYF
CDR3nt: TGTGCCAGCAGCTTTCTAGCGGGGGCCGGGACGCAGTATTTT

d_gene: NA
v_gene: TRBV27
abundance: many
j_gene: TRBJ1-3
CDR3aa: CASRPGHGNTIYF
CDR3nt: TGTGCCAGCAGGCCGGGACACGGAAACACCATATATTTT

d_gene: NA
v_gene: TRBV7-2
abundance: NA
j_gene: TRBJ2-5
CDR3aa: CASSADGALQETQYF
CDR3nt: TGTGCCAGCAGCGCCGACGGAGCGCTCCAAGAGACCCAGTACTTC

d_gene: NA
v_gene: TRBV12-3/TRBV12-4
abundance: NA
j_gene: TRBJ2-7
CDR3aa: CASRTGTPGDYEQYF
CDR3nt: TGTGCCAGCAGAACCGGGACACCTGGGGACTACGAGCAGTACTTC

d_gene: TRBD2
v_gene: TRBV5-4
abundance: few
j_gene: TRBJ2-3
CDR3aa: CASSPGGISTDTQYF
CDR3nt: TGTGCCAGCAGCCCGGGGGGAATCAGCACAGATACGCAGTATTTT

d_gene: NA
v_gene: TRBV7-3
abundance: NA
j_gene: TRBJ2-2
CDR3aa: CASSSLPGPPAGELFF
CDR3nt: TGTGCCAGCAGCTCGCTACCGGGCCCTCCGGCCGGGGAGCTGTTTTTT

d_gene: NA
v_gene: TRBV18
abundance: NA
j_gene: TRBJ2-4
CDR3aa: CASSPLSGSRGNIQYF
CDR3nt: TGTGCCAGCTCACCACTTTCAGGCTCCAGAGGTAACATTCAGTACTTC

d_gene: NA
v_gene: TRBV5-4
abundance: NA
j_gene: TRBJ2-1
CDR3aa: CASSLGVASENLDEQFF
CDR3nt: TGTGCCAGCAGCTTGGGAGTCGCTAGCGAAAACTTGGATGAGCAGTTCTTC

d_gene: NA
v_gene: TRBV29-1
abundance: NA
j_gene: TRBJ1-1
CDR3aa: CSVVGGEAFF
CDR3nt: TGCAGCGTTGTGGGGGGTGAAGCTTTCTTT

d_gene: NA
v_gene: TRBV10-3
abundance: few
j_gene: TRBJ2-3
CDR3aa: CATRTATDTQYF
CDR3nt: TGTGCCACTCGGACAGCCACAGATACGCAGTATTTT

d_gene: TRBD1
v_gene: TRBV5-1
abundance: NA
j_gene: TRBJ2-3
CDR3aa: CASSWDRQMSADTQYF
CDR3nt: TGCGCCAGCAGCTGGGACAGGCAGATGTCGGCAGATACGCAGTATTTT

d_gene: NA
v_gene: TRBV13
abundance: few
j_gene: TRBJ1-3
CDR3aa: CASINRGGSGNTIYF
CDR3nt: TGTGCCAGCATCAACCGAGGGGGCTCTGGAAACACCATATATTTT

d_gene: TRBD1
v_gene: TRBV12-3/TRBV12-4
abundance: NA
j_gene: TRBJ2-7
CDR3aa: CASSKTGGGEQYF
CDR3nt: TGTGCCAGCAGCAAGACAGGGGGCGGGGAGCAGTACTTC

d_gene: NA
v_gene: TRBV12-3/TRBV12-4
abundance: few
j_gene: TRBJ2-6
CDR3aa: CASSWGAGANVLTF
CDR3nt: TGTGCCAGCAGTTGGGGAGCTGGGGCCAACGTCCTGACTTTC

d_gene: TRBD1
v_gene: TRBV7-9
abundance: few
j_gene: TRBJ1-5
CDR3aa: CASSTDRVFNQPQHF
CDR3nt: TGTGCCAGCAGCACCGACAGGGTGTTTAATCAGCCCCAGCATTTT

d_gene: NA
v_gene: TRBV9
abundance: NA
j_gene: TRBJ2-1
CDR3aa: CASSVGVAQQFF
CDR3nt: TGTGCCAGCAGCGTAGGGGTCGCCCAGCAGTTCTTC